This TCR beta chain was retrieved from a study of T cells in localized non-small cell lung cancer. Trimming removed 2 bases at V and 3 bases at J, with 7 bases between. The CDR3 is made up of 13 amino acids. In germline, CDR1 is MNHEY, CDR2 SVGAGI. Produced via immunoSEQ multiplex PCR; TCRdb's table is partial and in-frame only. The profile shows 70,000 to 100,000 clones, under 95% of them singletons. This specimen was PBMCs, taken before any cancer treatment. The chain employs TRBV6-5 and TRBJ1-2, with TRBD1 as a possible D gene (5 bases). The receptor was derived from a woman aged 40-69 years with stage II squamous cell lung carcinoma. The CDR3 sequence is CASSYGGDYGYTF. Written as DNA, the CDR3 is TGTGCCAGCAGTTACGGAGGGGACTATGGCTACACCTTC.